This T cell receptor (beta chain) came from a study of CD8 T cells in Susac syndrome. Sequencing of TCR beta, carried out with a high-throughput approach, was applied to CD8+ and CD4+ T cells from the blood. Negative isolation was used for CD8+ and CD4+ T cells and FACS enrichment for TEMRA cells. Reverse transcription of roughly 0.5 to 1 ug RNA was carried out with random hexamers. Amplification of TCR beta CDR3 spanned 54 Vbeta and 13 Jbeta via immunoSEQ multiplex PCR. Each CDR3 protein gets one entry after TCRdb re-called the immunoSEQ multiplex PCR reads with MiXCR. The sample lists a few hundred thousand distinct CDR3 sequences; around 84% were seen once. The length of the CDR3 is 16 residues. V dropped 1 base and J dropped 0; count of bases not matched to a gene: 2. Germline CDR1 and CDR2: MNHEY and SVGAGI.

What was sequenced was CD8+ T cells from PBMCs. V and J are TRBV6-5 and TRBJ2-3; 9 bases are shared with TRBD1. The clonotype comes from a human donor with multiple sclerosis. The CDR3 DNA reads TGTGCCAGCAGTTACTTCGGGACAGGGAGCACAGATACGCAGTATTTT. The encoded protein is CASSYFGTGSTDTQYF.